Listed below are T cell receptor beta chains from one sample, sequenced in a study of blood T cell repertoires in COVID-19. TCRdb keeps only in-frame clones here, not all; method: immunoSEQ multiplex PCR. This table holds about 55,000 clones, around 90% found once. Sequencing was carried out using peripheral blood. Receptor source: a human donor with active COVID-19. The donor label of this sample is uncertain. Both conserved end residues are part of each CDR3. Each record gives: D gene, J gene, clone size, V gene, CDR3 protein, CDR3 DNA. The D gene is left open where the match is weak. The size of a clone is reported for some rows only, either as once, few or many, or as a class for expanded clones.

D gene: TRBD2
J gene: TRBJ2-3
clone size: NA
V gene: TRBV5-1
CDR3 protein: CASSLDAGGRDTQYF
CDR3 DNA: TGCGCCAGCAGCTTGGATGCGGGGGGGCGGGATACGCAGTATTTT

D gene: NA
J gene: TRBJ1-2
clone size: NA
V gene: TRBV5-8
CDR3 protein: CASNSMGPGYTF
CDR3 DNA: TGTGCCAGCAACTCCATGGGGCCTGGCTACACCTTC

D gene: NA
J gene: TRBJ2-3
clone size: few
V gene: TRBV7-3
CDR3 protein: CASSLGSPETDTQYF
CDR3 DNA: TGTGCCAGCAGCTTGGGTTCTCCGGAGACAGATACGCAGTATTTT

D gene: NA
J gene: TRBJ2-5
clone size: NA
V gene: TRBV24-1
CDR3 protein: CATSTPGQETQYF
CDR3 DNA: TGTGCCACCAGTACTCCGGGCCAAGAGACCCAGTACTTC

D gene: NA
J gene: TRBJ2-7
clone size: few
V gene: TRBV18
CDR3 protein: CASSPVTESSYEQYF
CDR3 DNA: TGTGCCAGCTCACCGGTAACAGAAAGCTCCTACGAGCAGTACTTC

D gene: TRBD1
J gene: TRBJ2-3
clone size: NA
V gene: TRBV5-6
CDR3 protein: CASSPDRGLQYF
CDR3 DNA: TGTGCCAGCAGCCCGGACAGGGGGTTGCAGTATTTT

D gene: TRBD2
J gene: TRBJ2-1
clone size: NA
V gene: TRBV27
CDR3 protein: CASSPGLAGDEQFF
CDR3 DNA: TGTGCCAGCAGCCCAGGACTAGCGGGAGATGAGCAGTTCTTC

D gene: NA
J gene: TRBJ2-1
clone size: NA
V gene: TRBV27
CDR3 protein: CASSFLSGMGRNEQFF
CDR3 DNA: TGTGCCAGCAGTTTTCTATCAGGGATGGGCAGGAATGAGCAGTTCTTC

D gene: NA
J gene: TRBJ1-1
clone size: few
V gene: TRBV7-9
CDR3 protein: CASSLSLYEAFF
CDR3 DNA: TGTGCCAGCAGCTTAAGCTTATATGAAGCTTTCTTT

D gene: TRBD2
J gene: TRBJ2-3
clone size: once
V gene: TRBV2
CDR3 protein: CASSVGSGGAGDTQYF
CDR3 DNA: TGTGCCAGCAGTGTCGGTAGCGGGGGGGCAGGAGATACGCAGTATTTT

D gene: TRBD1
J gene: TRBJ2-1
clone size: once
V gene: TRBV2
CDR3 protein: CASRGLGQPRNEQFF
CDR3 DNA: TGTGCCAGCAGAGGGTTGGGACAGCCCAGGAATGAGCAGTTCTTC

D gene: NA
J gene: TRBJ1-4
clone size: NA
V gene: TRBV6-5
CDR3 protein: CASRFSGGKLFF
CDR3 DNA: TGTGCCAGCAGATTCTCAGGAGGAAAACTGTTTTTT

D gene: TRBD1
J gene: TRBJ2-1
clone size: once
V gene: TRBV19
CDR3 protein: CASSIRRRDRRGASYNEQFF
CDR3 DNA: TGTGCCAGTAGTATTAGGCGCCGGGACAGGAGAGGGGCCTCCTACAATGAGCAGTTCTTC

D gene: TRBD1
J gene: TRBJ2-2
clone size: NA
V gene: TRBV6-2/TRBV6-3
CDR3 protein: CASSHRTGIDTGELFF
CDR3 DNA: TGTGCCAGCAGTCACCGGACAGGGATCGACACCGGGGAGCTGTTTTTT

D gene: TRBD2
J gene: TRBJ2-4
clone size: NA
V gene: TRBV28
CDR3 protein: CASGPLSGIAKNIQYF
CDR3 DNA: TGTGCCAGCGGCCCCTTGAGCGGGATAGCCAAAAACATTCAGTACTTC

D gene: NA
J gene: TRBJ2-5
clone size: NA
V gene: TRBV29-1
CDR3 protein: CSVGELGRETQYF
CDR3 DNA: TGCAGCGTTGGAGAACTAGGAAGAGAGACCCAGTACTTC

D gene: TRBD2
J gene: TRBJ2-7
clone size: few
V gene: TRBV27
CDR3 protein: CASSLGGRVFEQYF
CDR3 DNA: TGTGCCAGCAGTTTAGGCGGGAGAGTGTTCGAGCAGTACTTC

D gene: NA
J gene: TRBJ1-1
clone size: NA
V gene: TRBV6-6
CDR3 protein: CASRDPRRNTEAFF
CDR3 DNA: TGTGCCAGCAGAGACCCTCGGAGAAACACTGAAGCTTTCTTT

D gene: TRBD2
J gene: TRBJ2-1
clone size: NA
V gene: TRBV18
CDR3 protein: CASSQHPGLAGGKIF
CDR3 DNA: TGTGCCAGCTCCCAACACCCGGGACTAGCGGGGGGAAAAATCTTC

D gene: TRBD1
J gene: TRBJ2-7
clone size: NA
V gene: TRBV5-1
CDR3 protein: CASSAGQVAYEQYF
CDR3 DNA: TGCGCCAGCAGCGCCGGACAGGTCGCCTACGAGCAGTACTTC

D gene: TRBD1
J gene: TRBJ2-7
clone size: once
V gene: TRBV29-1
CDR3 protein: CSVRQGTPYEQYF
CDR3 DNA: TGCAGCGTAAGACAGGGAACCCCTTACGAGCAGTACTTC

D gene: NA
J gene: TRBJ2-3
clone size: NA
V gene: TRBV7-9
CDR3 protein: CASRPNGGTDTQYF
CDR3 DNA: TGTGCCAGCAGACCGAACGGGGGCACAGATACGCAGTATTTT

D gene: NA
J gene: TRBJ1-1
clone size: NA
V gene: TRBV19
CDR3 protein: CASTFLLGERDTEAFF
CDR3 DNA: TGTGCCAGTACCTTCCTTCTAGGGGAGCGGGACACTGAAGCTTTCTTT

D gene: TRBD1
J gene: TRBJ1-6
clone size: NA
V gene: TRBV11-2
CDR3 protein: CASSPRTGGGYNSPLHF
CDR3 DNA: TGTGCCAGCAGCCCCCGGACAGGGGGAGGATATAATTCACCCCTCCACTTT